This is a list of T cell receptor beta chains from one sample in a study of shared clonotypes between healthy human individuals. The protocol was immunoSEQ multiplex PCR, while the TCRdb copy is restricted to in-frame clones and leaves out a portion. The table shows millions of clones, with approximately 95% occurring only once. Input material: naive CD4+ T cells from PBMCs. All receptors derive from a man between 18 and 35 years old in good health. Some clones in this sample may be carry-over from other donors' samples. CDR3s include the opening cysteine and the closing phenylalanine or tryptophan. Fields, in order: D gene, V gene, clone size, J gene, CDR3 protein, CDR3 DNA. D genes are given only for firm matches. For some rows the clone size is stated as once, few or many, or as a class when expanded; others skip it.

D: TRBD2; V: TRBV29-1; size: -; J: TRBJ2-3; CDR3: CSALAGGWYF; DNA: TGCAGCGCCTTAGCGGGAGGCTGGTATTTT
D: -; V: TRBV29-1; size: -; J: TRBJ2-5; CDR3: CSVDYVKGGTQYF; DNA: TGCAGCGTTGATTATGTAAAAGGGGGGACCCAGTACTTC
D: -; V: TRBV7-3; size: -; J: TRBJ2-3; CDR3: CASSPGGPTDTQYF; DNA: TGTGCCAGCAGCCCGGGCGGCCCCACAGATACGCAGTATTTT
D: TRBD1; V: TRBV5-1; size: -; J: TRBJ1-1; CDR3: CASSSTGQLMNTEAFF; DNA: TGCGCCAGCAGCTCAACGGGACAGTTAATGAACACTGAAGCTTTCTTT
D: -; V: TRBV5-1; size: -; J: TRBJ2-1; CDR3: CASSLVLRPNEQFF; DNA: TGCGCCAGCAGCTTGGTGCTTAGGCCCAATGAGCAGTTCTTC
D: -; V: TRBV2; size: few; J: TRBJ1-5; CDR3: CASRPRGNQPQHF; DNA: TGTGCCAGCAGGCCCCGGGGCAATCAGCCCCAGCATTTT
D: -; V: TRBV28; size: -; J: TRBJ1-5; CDR3: CASSFYSNQPQHF; DNA: TGTGCCAGCAGTTTTTACAGCAATCAGCCCCAGCATTTT
D: -; V: TRBV6-5; size: -; J: TRBJ1-2; CDR3: CASSYSDDSGVYGYTF; DNA: TGTGCCAGCAGTTACTCGGATGACTCCGGGGTCTATGGCTACACCTTC
D: TRBD2; V: TRBV27; size: -; J: TRBJ2-1; CDR3: CASSSLAGGAYNEQFF; DNA: TGTGCCAGCAGTAGTCTAGCGGGAGGAGCCTACAATGAGCAGTTCTTC
D: TRBD1; V: TRBV10-3; size: -; J: TRBJ2-2; CDR3: CAISEDRVTGELFF; DNA: TGTGCCATCAGTGAGGACAGGGTCACCGGGGAGCTGTTTTTT
D: TRBD2; V: TRBV2; size: -; J: TRBJ2-7; CDR3: CASRMTSGGYEQYF; DNA: TGTGCCAGCAGAATGACTAGCGGGGGCTACGAGCAGTACTTC
D: TRBD2; V: TRBV5-1; size: -; J: TRBJ2-5; CDR3: CASSALAVQVTQYF; DNA: TGCGCCAGCAGCGCCCTAGCGGTACAAGTTACCCAGTACTTC
D: -; V: TRBV19; size: -; J: TRBJ2-1; CDR3: CASTDISYNEQFF; DNA: TGTGCCAGCACAGACATCTCCTACAATGAGCAGTTCTTC
D: -; V: TRBV29-1; size: -; J: TRBJ2-7; CDR3: CSVSPKFSSYEQYF; DNA: TGCAGCGTTTCTCCTAAATTCTCCTCCTACGAGCAGTACTTC